Following are 32 T cell receptor beta chains from one sample sequenced in a study of blood T cells in healthy people across ages. Alongside a J-beta primer mix, a sample-barcoded 5' primer served in a second PCR lasting about 7 to 11 cycles. TCRdb recomputed calls from the 5' RACE reads with MiXCR, one row per CDR3 protein. The table has 910,000 or so distinct CDR3 sequences, roughly half seen once. Sequencing input: blood. The receptors come from a woman aged 60-75 years in good health.

The chain joins TRBV5-1 to TRBJ1-2, with D possibly being TRBD1 (5 bases). Looked up from germline, CDR1 is SGHRS and CDR2 is YFSETQ. There are 14 residues in the CDR3. V was pared by 6 bases and J by 0 bases, with 12 bases between. CDR3 sequence: CASTGGSANYGYTF. The CDR3 DNA follows: TGCGCCAGCACGGGGGGTTCGGCTAACTATGGCTACACCTTC.

In its sample, this clonotype was seen many times. A much bigger clone sits one base away, suggesting this may be a read error. This chain uses TRBV7-2 with TRBJ2-7, with D tentatively TRBD1 (5 bases). This CDR3 has 12 amino acids. V lost 1 base and J 5 bases, leaving 6 bases between the germline ends. Germline CDR1 SGHTA, CDR2 FQGNSA. The CDR3 DNA is TGTGCCAGCAGCTTAGGGGGCCACGAGCAGTACTTC. This encodes CASSLGGHEQYF.

V and J are TRBV20-1 and TRBJ2-7; D call uncertain. The germline gives CDR1 DFQATT, CDR2 SNEGSKA (reference sequence). The ends were cut back, 6 bases at V and 5 bases at J, with 20 bases in the middle. The length of the CDR3 is 14 residues. The CDR3 DNA is TGCAGTGCCGCCGTTCTCGCTAGTGGAAACGAGCAGTACTTC. As protein: CSAAVLASGNEQYF.

V gene TRBV28 combines with J gene TRBJ2-5; 8 positions match TRBD1. Trimming took 2 bases from V and 4 from J; bases not matched to a gene: 6. CDR1 and CDR2 (germline): MDHEN, SYDVKM. CDR3 length: 15 residues. CDR3 amino acids: CASSLPQGAIETQYF. The CDR3 DNA sequence: TGTGCCAGCAGTTTACCCCAGGGGGCGATAGAGACCCAGTACTTC.

The V call is TRBV21-1, the J call TRBJ2-1; the table's D call TRBD1 went unverified against the DNA. TRBV21-1 is a recognized pseudogene. This CDR3 spans 16 amino acids. The CDR3 nucleotides read TGTGCCAGCAGCTCCAGGGGGCGACAGGTGAGGAATGAGCAGTTCTTC. Translating gives CASSSRGRQVRNEQFF.

This sequence joins TRBV10-2 and TRBJ2-6; the D call may be TRBD1 or TRBD2 (5 bases each). The CDR3 loop spans 14 amino acids. Per the germline V gene, CDR1 is WSHSY and CDR2 is SAAADI. V was trimmed by 4 bases and J by 4 bases, leaving 8 bases between them. The CDR3 sequence is CASSVGTGANVLTF. CDR3 coding DNA: TGCGCCAGCAGTGTGGGGACCGGGGCCAACGTCCTGACTTTC.

The chain has TRBV20-1 and TRBJ2-7; 9 positions match TRBD1. J lost 3 bases, V lost 5 bases, and 2 bases had no gene match. The germline V gene has CDR1 DFQATT and CDR2 SNEGSKA (reference sequence). The CDR3 loop spans 12 amino acids. This CDR3 reads CSASTGGYEQYF. CDR3 bases: TGCAGTGCTTCGACAGGGGGCTACGAGCAGTACTTC.

This clonotype was counted a few times. The DNA is omitted, as the CDR3 cannot be located on it reliably, and the CDR3 follows TCRdb's listing. This chain joins TRBV7-3 and TRBJ2-7; the table gives TRBD1 as D, unverified against the DNA. The CDR3 region is 13 residues in length, termini included. Germline V CDR1 and CDR2: SGHTA, FQGTGA. CDR3 sequence reads: CASSFGPGNEQYF.

This clonotype was picked up a small number of times. The chain is built from TRBV29-1 and TRBJ1-2, with D hard to call. Between the trimmed V and J ends, which lost 0 bases and 5 bases, there was a span of 13 bases. CDR1 and CDR2 (germline): SQVTM, ANQGSEA. CDR3 length: 14 amino acids. The DNA for the CDR3 is TGCAGCGTTGAAGAAGCCAGCCTAGCATATGGCTACACCTTC. The encoded protein is CSVEEASLAYGYTF.

A few counts support this clonotype. The rearrangement uses TRBV28 and TRBJ1-5; no clear D. Trimming left V 3 bases short and J 0 bases short, with 24 bases between. CDR3 length: 20 amino acids. The germline V gene has CDR1 MDHEN and CDR2 SYDVKM. CDR3 loop: CASSFVWRAKKRDSNQPQHF. The DNA for the CDR3 is TGTGCCAGCAGTTTTGTGTGGCGGGCAAAAAAAAGAGATAGCAATCAGCCCCAGCATTTT.

The CDR3 coding sequence is TGTGCCACCAGTGATTTGGGGCCGGAGGGGGGAGAGACCCAGTACTTC. This gives the protein CATSDLGPEGGETQYF. The chain recombines TRBV24-1 with TRBJ2-5; D tentatively reads TRBD1 or TRBD2 (6 bases each). The V and J ends lost 0 bases and 4 bases respectively, with 14 bases between them. Per germline, CDR1 KGHDR and CDR2 SFDVKD. The length of the CDR3 is 16 residues.

The chain has TRBV12-3 or TRBV12-4 and TRBJ1-1; 7 positions agree with TRBD1. J was trimmed by 1 base and V by 7 bases; bases with no gene match: 3. This CDR3 contains 13 residues. This CDR3 reads CASTGGSNTEAFF. CDR3 coding DNA: TGTGCCAGCACAGGGGGATCGAACACTGAAGCTTTCTTT.

V is TRBV25-1 and J is TRBJ2-1; 8 bases agree with TRBD2. Germline V gene lookup returns CDR1 MGHDK and CDR2 SYGVNS. V shed 3 bases and J 7 bases; nucleotides not matched to a gene: 8. CDR3 length: 15 residues. CDR3 DNA sequence: TGTGCCAGCAGTGACGGGGGGGCGTTATATAATGAGCAGTTCTTC. Translated: CASSDGGALYNEQFF.

This clonotype was detected only a few times. The rearrangement links TRBV20-1 to TRBJ2-7; D is perhaps TRBD2 (5 bases). The CDR3 consists of 15 residues. The germline CDR1 and CDR2 sequences are DFQATT and SNEGSKA (reference sequence). Trimming pared 5 bases from V and 0 bases from J, leaving 17 bases between. The CDR3 sequence is CSAPTGIFSSYEQYF. The CDR3 region has the DNA TGCAGTGCTCCTACGGGGATCTTCAGCTCCTACGAGCAGTACTTC.

This clonotype came up a few times. The V gene is TRBV28, the J gene TRBJ2-1; D gene unclear. Germline values: CDR1 MDHEN, CDR2 SYDVKM. The V end lost 5 bases, the J end lost 4 bases, and 12 bases lay between the germline ends. This CDR3 is 14 amino acids long. The CDR3 loop is CASSLDIPYNEQFF. CDR3 nucleotide sequence: TGTGCCAGCAGTCTCGACATCCCGTACAATGAGCAGTTCTTC.

This clonotype has just a few counts. The chain recombines TRBV6-2 or TRBV6-3 with TRBJ2-5; TRBD2 aligns across 11 bases. This CDR3 has 17 residues. Germline CDR1 reads MNHEY; CDR2 reads SVGEGT. The ends lost 6 bases at V and 2 bases at J; junction bases unmatched: 11. The CDR3 sequence is CASSYAVGTSGQETQYF. CDR3 nucleotide sequence: TGTGCCAGCAGCTACGCGGTAGGGACTAGCGGACAAGAGACCCAGTACTTC.

Comments on this clonotype: One junction end does not reproduce the germline sequence, and a read error may be involved. The V and J genes are TRBV7-9 and TRBJ2-7; D gene ambiguous. CDR3 length: 12 residues. Germline V gives CDR1 SEHNR, CDR2 FQNEAQ (reference sequence). The CDR3: CSSSLTAYEQYF. CDR3 DNA sequence: TGTTCCAGCAGCTTAACTGCCTACGAGCAGTACTTC. The entire variable domain, with the rest obtained from reference TRBV7-9 and TRBJ2-7, is as follows: DTGVSQNPRHKITKRGQNVTFRCDPISEHNRLYWYRQTLGQGPEFLTYFQNEAQLEKSRLLSDRFSAERPKGSFSTLEIQRTEQGDSAMYLCSSSLTAYEQYFGPGTRLTVT.

The gene calls are TRBV6-2 or TRBV6-3 and TRBJ2-3; 12 bases map to TRBD2. The trim removed 0 bases at V and 7 bases at J, leaving 2 bases unmatched. This CDR3 spans 15 amino acids. CDR1 is MNHEY, CDR2 SVGEGT, per germline. Written as DNA, the CDR3 is TGTGCCAGCAGTTACTCGACTAGCGGGAGTTATACGCAGTATTTT. Residues: CASSYSTSGSYTQYF.

This clonotype was recorded only once. The chain employs TRBV27 and TRBJ1-4; D gene ambiguous. The length of the CDR3 is 14 residues. V was pared by 8 bases and J by 4 bases, with 14 bases between. The germline gives CDR1 MNHEY, CDR2 SMNVEV (reference sequence). The CDR3 DNA is TGTGCCAGCGGACCAGAACCCCGTAATGAAAAACTGTTTTTT. As protein: CASGPEPRNEKLFF.

J is TRBJ2-1 and V is TRBV5-5; D may be TRBD2 (6 bases). V dropped 5 bases and J dropped 5 bases, with 17 bases sitting between them. This CDR3 is 15 amino acids long. Germline CDR1 reads SGHKS; CDR2 reads YYEKEE (reference sequence). As DNA, the CDR3 is TGTGCCAGCAGTCCCCGGGTAGCGGCCAACAATGAGCAGTTCTTC. Protein: CASSPRVAANNEQFF.

The J gene is TRBJ2-3, the V gene TRBV4-2; weak D call: TRBD1 (7 bases). Germline V gene lookup returns CDR1 LGHNA and CDR2 YNFKEQ. This CDR3 spans 16 amino acids. V was clipped by 0 bases and J by 5 bases, with 15 bases between them. CDR3 residues: CASSQEEGARGDTQYF. The DNA of the CDR3 is TGTGCCAGCAGCCAAGAGGAGGGGGCGCGGGGAGATACGCAGTATTTT.

The genes are TRBV3-1 and TRBJ2-1; the D is unclear. CDR1 is LGHDT and CDR2 is YNNKEL in the germline V gene (reference sequence). Between the trimmed V and J ends, which lost 4 bases and 4 bases, there was a span of 8 bases. The CDR3 spans 13 residues. CDR3 loop: CASSRVRYNEQFF. The CDR3, as DNA: TGTGCCAGCAGCCGAGTACGTTACAATGAGCAGTTCTTC.

This chain connects TRBV30 to TRBJ2-7, with 9 bases lining up with TRBD1. The CDR3 contains 13 residues. Germline V CDR1 and CDR2: GTSNPN, SVGIG (reference sequence). V was pared by 7 bases and J by 9 bases, with 13 bases of the junction left unmatched. In DNA, the CDR3 is TGTGCCTATGGGGGACAGGGATGGGACGGGCAGTACTTC. Translated: CAYGGQGWDGQYF. Filled out from reference TRBV30 and TRBJ2-7, the complete variable domain reads SQTIHQWPATLVQPVGSPLSLECTVEGTSNPNLYWYRQAAGRGLQLLFYSVGIGQISSEVPQNLSASRPQDRQFILSSKKLLLSDSGFYLCAYGGQGWDGQYFGPGTRLTVT.

The table lists this clonotype with a few counts. The genes are TRBV12-3 or TRBV12-4 and TRBJ1-2, with TRBD1 as a possible D gene (5 bases). This CDR3 contains 15 residues. Trimming removed 2 bases from V and 4 bases from J, with 14 bases in between. CDR3 region: CASSLIFREGYGYTF. Here the CDR3 DNA reads TGTGCCAGCAGTTTAATTTTCAGGGAGGGCTATGGCTACACCTTC.

This clonotype has just one count. A much larger clone is a single base away; this may be a read error. This chain links TRBV5-1 with TRBJ2-5; D is perhaps TRBD1 (6 bases). This CDR3 contains 16 residues. CDR1 is SGHRS, CDR2 YFSETQ, per germline. The CDR3 region has the DNA TGCACCAGCAGCTTGAACGGCAGGGGAGCCCAAGAGACCCAGTACTTC. It specifies CTSSLNGRGAQETQYF.

This clonotype occurred a few times. This rearrangement joins TRBV18 to TRBJ1-4; D might be TRBD1 (6 bases). V lost 1 base and J 7 bases, leaving 13 bases between the germline ends. The germline V gene encodes CDR1 KGHSH and CDR2 LQKENI. CDR3 length: 15 amino acids. CDR3 in amino acids: CASSPRRDMGEKLFF. The CDR3 DNA sequence: TGTGCCAGCTCACCACGCCGGGACATGGGTGAAAAACTGTTTTTT.

J is TRBJ2-1 and V is TRBV10-3; 16 bases are a match to TRBD2. The V gene's germline CDR1 is ENHRY and CDR2 SYGVKD. V lost 7 bases and J lost 7; bases outside the gene matches: 1. CDR3 length equals 14 residues. CDR3: CAIKGLAGGNEQFF. As DNA, the CDR3 is TGTGCCATCAAGGGACTAGCGGGAGGGAATGAGCAGTTCTTC.

The CDR3 nucleotides are TGTGCCGTTAGACAGGGAATATCTGGGGCCAACGTCCTGACTTTC. Residues: CAVRQGISGANVLTF. This rearrangement joins TRBV6-6 to TRBJ2-6; 7 bases align to TRBD1. Germline V gene lookup returns CDR1 MNHNY and CDR2 SVGAGI (reference sequence). The trim removed 11 bases at V and 1 base at J, leaving 8 bases unmatched. The CDR3 runs to 15 residues.

This clonotype has only one observation. The genes are TRBV5-5 and TRBJ2-3, with D possibly called TRBD1 or TRBD2 (6 bases each). CDR1 is SGHKS and CDR2 is YYEKEE in the germline V gene (reference sequence). The ends were cut back, 3 bases at V and 1 base at J, with 12 bases in the middle. The CDR3 totals 15 residues. The CDR3 protein is CASSSGDTGTDTQYF. The CDR3 nucleotides are TGTGCCAGCAGCTCGGGGGACACAGGCACAGATACGCAGTATTTT.

V is TRBV5-1 and J is TRBJ2-1; D uncertain. From germline, CDR1 is SGHRS and CDR2 YFSETQ. The CDR3 runs 13 residues. The ends were cut back, 5 bases at V and 10 bases at J, with 16 bases in the middle. The CDR3 bases are TGCGCCAGCAGATACGAAAGCCGACGAGAGCAGTTCTTC. Protein: CASRYESRREQFF.

The chain joins TRBV7-9 to TRBJ1-4, with no clear D. V dropped 5 bases and J dropped 1 base, with 14 bases sitting between them. CDR3 length: 16 residues. Germline V gives CDR1 SEHNR, CDR2 FQNEAQ (reference sequence). The CDR3 nucleotides read TGTGCCAGCAGCCCAGACCGGGCCCTAACTAATGAAAAACTGTTTTTT. Protein sequence: CASSPDRALTNEKLFF.

The chain has TRBV25-1 and TRBJ1-2, with D possibly matching TRBD1 (6 bases). The CDR3 sequence is 15 residues long. Trimming took off 2 bases at V and 5 bases at J, with 15 bases between the two ends. The germline V gene encodes CDR1 MGHDK and CDR2 SYGVNS. CDR3 sequence reads: CASSEVPGAVYGYTF. As DNA, the CDR3 is TGTGCCAGCAGTGAAGTCCCAGGGGCGGTATATGGCTACACCTTC.